This TCR beta chain was retrieved from a study of graft-versus-host responses after intestinal transplantation. As for the study in general: The recipients all started with anti-thymocyte globulin induction and then took tacrolimus and steroids for approximately 3 years.

Researchers placed roughly 200,000 CFSE-labeled responder cells in culture with roughly 200,000 irradiated, violet-dye-labeled stimulator cells. Sorted cells were CFSE-low CD3+CD4+ or CD3+CD8+ proliferating responders. Trimming shortened V by 5 bases and J by 13 bases, and 14 bases separated the two germline ends. CDR1 is SGHVS, CDR2 FQNEAQ, per germline. CDR3 size: 12 residues. Some clones are missing from TCRdb's copy, which holds only in-frame ones; the method was immunoSEQ multiplex PCR. This sample yields about 21,000 clones, of which around 41% are seen a single time; approximately 1.7% belongs to the top ten.

This receptor was identified in a human patient who received an intestinal transplant. The V and J genes are TRBV7-8 and TRBJ1-4; tentatively, D is TRBD1 (6 bases). The source was alloreactive CD8+ T cells from a mixed lymphocyte reaction culture, collected before intestinal transplant. Described subset: CFSE-low proliferating T cells sorted from approximately 6-day pre-transplant mixed lymphocyte reaction (GvH or HvG direction). CDR3 sequence (DNA): TGTGCCAGCAGCAGGGGGTCGTCAGGACTGTTTTTT. Its translation is CASSRGSSGLFF.